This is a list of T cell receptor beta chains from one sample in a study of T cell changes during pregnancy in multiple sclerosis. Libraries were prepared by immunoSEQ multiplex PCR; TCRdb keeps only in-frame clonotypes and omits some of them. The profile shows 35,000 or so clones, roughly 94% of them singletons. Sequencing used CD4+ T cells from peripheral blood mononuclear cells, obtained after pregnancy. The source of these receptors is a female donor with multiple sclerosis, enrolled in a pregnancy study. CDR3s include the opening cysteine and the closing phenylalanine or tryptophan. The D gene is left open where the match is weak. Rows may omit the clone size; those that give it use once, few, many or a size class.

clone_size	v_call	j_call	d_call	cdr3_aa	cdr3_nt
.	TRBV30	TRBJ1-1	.	CAWSALQGAAFF	TGTGCCTGGAGTGCCCTACAGGGAGCAGCTTTCTTT
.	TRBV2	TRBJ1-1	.	CASSGQLGTTEAFF	TGTGCCAGCTCCGGACAGTTGGGTACCACTGAAGCTTTCTTT
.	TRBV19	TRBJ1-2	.	CASAIPGRDYGYTF	TGTGCCAGTGCGATACCTGGGCGGGACTATGGCTACACCTTC
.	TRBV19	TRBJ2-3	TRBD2	CASSYGGGSTDTQYF	TGTGCCAGTAGTTACGGGGGAGGGAGCACAGATACGCAGTATTTT
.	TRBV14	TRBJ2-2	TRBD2	CASSQGLAGAGELFF	TGTGCCAGCAGCCAAGGACTAGCGGGAGCCGGGGAGCTGTTTTTT
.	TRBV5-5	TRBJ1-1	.	CASSFRDGSTEAFF	TGTGCCAGCAGCTTCCGGGACGGGAGCACTGAAGCTTTCTTT
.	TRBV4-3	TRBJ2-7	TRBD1	CASSPSYDRGHEQYF	TGCGCCAGCAGCCCTTCGTACGACAGGGGACACGAGCAGTACTTC
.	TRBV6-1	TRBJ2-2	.	CASSGLYNTGELFF	TGTGCCAGCAGCGGACTTTACAACACCGGGGAGCTGTTTTTT
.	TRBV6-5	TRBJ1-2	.	CASSYSNRITGDGYTF	TGTGCCAGCAGTTACTCTAACCGGATCACGGGGGATGGCTACACCTTC
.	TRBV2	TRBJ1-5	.	CASSATGRVQPQHF	TGTGCCAGCAGCGCTACAGGGAGGGTTCAGCCCCAGCATTTT
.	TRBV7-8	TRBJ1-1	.	CASSLTGANTEAFF	TGTGCCAGCAGCTTAACAGGTGCGAACACTGAAGCTTTCTTT
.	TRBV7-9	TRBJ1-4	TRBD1	CASSRRGQDNEKLFF	TGTGCCAGCAGCCGGCGGGGACAGGATAATGAAAAACTGTTTTTT
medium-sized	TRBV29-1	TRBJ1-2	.	CSVEDDRLNGYTF	TGCAGCGTTGAAGACGACAGACTTAATGGCTACACCTTC
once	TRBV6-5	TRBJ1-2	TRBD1	CASKQGATYGYTF	TGTGCCAGCAAACAGGGGGCAACCTATGGCTACACCTTC
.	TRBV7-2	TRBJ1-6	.	CASSLGRGGNSPLHF	TGTGCCAGCAGCCTAGGACGAGGGGGAAATTCACCCCTCCACTTT
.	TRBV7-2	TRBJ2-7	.	CASSLYETRAYEQYF	TGTGCCAGCAGCTTATACGAGACTAGAGCGTACGAGCAGTACTTC
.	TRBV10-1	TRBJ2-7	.	CASSETGTYEQYF	TGCGCCAGCAGCGAAACAGGGACCTACGAGCAGTACTTC
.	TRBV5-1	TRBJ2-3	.	CASSLGGLGDTQYF	TGCGCCAGCAGCTTGGGGGGCCTAGGAGATACGCAGTATTTT
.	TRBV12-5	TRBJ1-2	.	CASGSGDYTYGYTF	TGTGCTAGTGGCTCGGGGGATTATACCTATGGCTACACCTTC
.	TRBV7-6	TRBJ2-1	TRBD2	CASSVLAGIYNEQFF	TGTGCCAGCAGCGTACTAGCGGGAATTTACAATGAGCAGTTCTTC
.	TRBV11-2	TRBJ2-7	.	CASSLVPGVAYEQYF	TGTGCCAGCAGCTTAGTTCCAGGGGTGGCCTACGAGCAGTACTTC
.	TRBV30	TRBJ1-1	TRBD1	CASGGGVGRYTEAFF	TGTGCCTCAGGGGGCGGAGTTGGTCGGTACACTGAAGCTTTCTTT
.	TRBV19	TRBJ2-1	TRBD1	CASSNNRGPEQFF	TGTGCCAGTAGTAACAACAGGGGACCTGAGCAGTTCTTC
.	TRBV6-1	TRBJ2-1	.	CASRREPYNEQFF	TGTGCCAGCAGGCGGGAACCCTACAATGAGCAGTTCTTC
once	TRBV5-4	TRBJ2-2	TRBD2	CASSPGTSPTRNTGELFF	TGTGCCAGCAGCCCTGGGACTAGCCCCACCCGTAACACCGGGGAGCTGTTTTTT
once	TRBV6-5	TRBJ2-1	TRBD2	CASSYLGVGGNNEQFF	TGTGCCAGCAGTTACTTGGGGGTGGGGGGGAACAATGAGCAGTTCTTC
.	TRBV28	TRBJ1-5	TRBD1	CASSSGQGLGNQPQHF	TGTGCCAGCAGTTCGGGACAGGGATTAGGGAATCAGCCCCAGCATTTT
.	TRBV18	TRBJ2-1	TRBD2	CASSPETGGIYNEQFF	TGTGCCAGCTCACCCGAGACGGGAGGGATCTACAATGAGCAGTTCTTC
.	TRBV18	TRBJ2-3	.	CASSPPNRGSSTDTQYF	TGTGCCAGCTCACCACCGAATCGGGGGTCTAGCACAGATACGCAGTATTTT
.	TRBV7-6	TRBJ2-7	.	CASSLLNTRVSYEQYF	TGTGCCAGCAGCTTATTAAATACGAGGGTATCCTACGAGCAGTACTTC
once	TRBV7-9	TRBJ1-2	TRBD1	CASSLVGTGVSGYTF	TGTGCCAGCAGCTTAGTCGGGACAGGGGTTAGCGGCTACACCTTC
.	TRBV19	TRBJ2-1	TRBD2	CASQRTSGLNEQFF	TGTGCCAGTCAGAGGACTAGCGGGCTCAATGAGCAGTTCTTC
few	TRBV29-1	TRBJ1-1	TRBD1	CSAKDRVWNTEAFF	TGCAGCGCTAAAGACAGGGTTTGGAACACTGAAGCTTTCTTT
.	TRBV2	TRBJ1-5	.	CASSVGEYSNQPQHF	TGTGCCAGCAGTGTCGGGGAGTATAGCAATCAGCCCCAGCATTTT
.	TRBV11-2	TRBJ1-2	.	CASSRVGGGNYGYTF	TGTGCCAGCAGCCGGGTCGGGGGAGGGAACTATGGCTACACCTTC
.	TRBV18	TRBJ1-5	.	CASSQNRGSGQPQHF	TGTGCCAGCTCACAGAATCGTGGATCAGGTCAGCCCCAGCATTTT
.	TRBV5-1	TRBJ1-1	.	CASSLGEGRAFF	TGCGCCAGCAGCTTGGGGGAGGGTAGAGCTTTCTTT
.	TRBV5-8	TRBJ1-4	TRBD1	CASSFDRGATNEKLFF	TGTGCCAGCAGCTTTGACAGGGGTGCAACTAATGAAAAACTGTTTTTT
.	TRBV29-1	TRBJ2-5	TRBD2	CSVEDPTSGRGSETQYF	TGCAGCGTTGAAGATCCGACTAGCGGGAGGGGCAGCGAGACCCAGTACTTC
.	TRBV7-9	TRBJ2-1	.	CASSLISYNEQFF	TGTGCCAGCAGCTTAATCAGTTACAATGAGCAGTTCTTC
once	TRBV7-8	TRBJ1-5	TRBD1	CASSNRDRGIQPQHF	TGTGCCAGCAGCAACCGGGACAGGGGGATTCAGCCCCAGCATTTT
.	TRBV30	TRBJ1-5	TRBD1	CAWSGGQGLGPQHF	TGTGCCTGGAGTGGAGGACAGGGCTTGGGGCCCCAGCATTTT
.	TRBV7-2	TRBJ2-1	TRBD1	CASSAGTGGRNEQFF	TGTGCCAGCAGCGCCGGGACAGGGGGCCGCAATGAGCAGTTCTTC
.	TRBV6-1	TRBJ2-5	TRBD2	CASSEGGETQYF	TGTGCCAGCAGTGAGGGGGGGGAGACCCAGTACTTC
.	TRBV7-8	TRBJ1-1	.	CASSQPHTTGLVTEAFF	TGTGCCAGCAGCCAACCCCATACCACAGGGTTAGTCACTGAAGCTTTCTTT